The clone carrying this T cell receptor beta chain was found many times. What it binds is not known. For TCRbeta, the library was prepared with unique molecular identifiers. One entry per CDR3 protein results from TCRdb running MiXCR on the PCR reads. Of fewer than 350,000 distinct CDR3 sequences in the sample, around 10% were seen once. V gave up 0 bases and J gave up 2 bases, with 15 bases separating them. CDR3 size: 17 residues. From germline, CDR1 is LNHNV and CDR2 YYDKDF (reference sequence). These data belong to a study of T-cell reconstitution after alpha-beta-depleted transplantation in children. Whole-study findings and limits: Newly made T cells mostly supplied T-cell counts and diversity one year after transplant. Recipient T cells and thymic progenitors that survived gave rise to the high TCRbeta diversity observed at day 60 in some patients. Roughly two months post-transplant, alpha-beta T cells reportedly originated from several hundred graft clones that had expanded.

This clonotype originated in a boy under two years old with acute myeloid leukemia, due to receive a stem cell transplant. The chain uses TRBV15 and TRBJ2-3; TRBD2 might be the D (5 bases). Sequences were derived from PBMCs, sampled before TCRalphabeta/CD19-depleted stem cell transplant. The CDR3: CATSRDRGFTTTDTQYF. In nucleotides, the CDR3 is TGTGCCACCAGCAGAGATCGAGGGTTCACAACCACAGATACGCAGTATTTT. The full variable domain, its missing parts supplied by reference TRBV15 and TRBJ2-3, is DAMVIQNPRYQVTQFGKPVTLSCSQTLNHNVMYWYQQKSSQAPKLLFHYYDKDFNNEADTPDNFQSRRPNTSFCFLDIRSPGLGDTAMYLCATSRDRGFTTTDTQYFGPGTRLTVL.